A single sample is the source of the 15 T cell receptor beta chains below, sequenced in a study of beta chain features in type 1 diabetes. Study outcomes and limitations: Shortening of TCRB CDR3s, moderate but significant, appeared in all four CD4+ subsets of Type 1 diabetes patients.

Their antigens are not known. cDNA synthesis used the whole RNA isolate, giving expressed TCRB sequences. TCRdb's table, derived via immunoSEQ multiplex PCR, lists solely in-frame clones and lacks some. The sample lists over 600,000 clones, roughly 12% occurring once. Source material: naive CD4+ T cells from blood. These receptors were collected from a man aged 25 to 40 with type 1 diabetes.

The rearrangement joins TRBV30 to TRBJ1-4, with 7 nucleotides matching TRBD1. From germline, CDR1 is GTSNPN and CDR2 SVGIG (reference sequence). V shed 0 bases and J 7 bases; nucleotides not matched to a gene: 5. CDR3 length: 14 residues. The CDR3 sequence: CAWSVQGGVEKLFF. CDR3 sequence (DNA): TGTGCCTGGAGTGTACAAGGGGGCGTTGAAAAACTGTTTTTT. Using reference TRBV30 and TRBJ1-4 for the parts outside the CDR3, the full variable domain is SQTIHQWPATLVQPVGSPLSLECTVEGTSNPNLYWYRQAAGRGLQLLFYSVGIGQISSEVPQNLSASRPQDRQFILSSKKLLLSDSGFYLCAWSVQGGVEKLFFGSGTQLSVL.

This clone was seen a handful of times. The V and J genes are TRBV2 and TRBJ1-2; 7 nucleotides agree with TRBD1. The V gene end was trimmed by 7 bases and the J gene end by 1 base; junction bases not matched to a gene: 6. This CDR3 is built from 14 residues. Germline V gene lookup returns CDR1 SNHLY and CDR2 FYNNEI. CDR3 nucleotide sequence: TGTGCCAGCATAGTGGGACAGCTTAACTATGGCTACACCTTC. This codes for CASIVGQLNYGYTF.

DNA for the CDR3: TGTGCCAGCAGTACAGGGGATTCTGGGGCCAACGTCCTGACTTTC. Protein: CASSTGDSGANVLTF. The chain joins TRBV9 to TRBJ2-6; 7 bases line up with TRBD1. CDR1 is SGDLS, CDR2 YYNGEE, per germline. This CDR3 region has 15 residues. V was pared by 5 bases and J by 1 base, with 3 bases of the junction left unmatched.

The chain combines TRBV2 with TRBJ1-2; 8 bases line up with TRBD1. This CDR3 is built from 15 residues. J gave up 5 bases and V 4 bases, and 9 bases lay outside the gene matches. From germline, CDR1 is SNHLY and CDR2 FYNNEI. The CDR3 here is CASSADREKTYGYTF. As DNA, the CDR3 is TGTGCCAGCAGTGCGGACAGGGAGAAGACTTATGGCTACACCTTC.

This clone turned up a few times. The chain uses TRBV4-2 and TRBJ2-3; 10 bases are a match to TRBD2. After removal of 4 bases from V and 2 bases from J, the junction contained 6 bases not matched to a gene. Germline V lookup: CDR1 LGHNA, CDR2 YNFKEQ. The CDR3 is 16 amino acids. The CDR3 nucleotides are TGTGCCAGCAGCCCGGGACTAGCGCCGGACACAGATACGCAGTATTTT. Translation: CASSPGLAPDTDTQYF.

The chain joins TRBV19 to TRBJ2-1; D call uncertain. The CDR3 is made up of 14 amino acids. Trimming left V 8 bases short and J 0 bases short, with 11 bases between. The germline V gene has CDR1 LNHDA and CDR2 SQIVND (reference sequence). In DNA, the CDR3 is TGTGCCAGTCGGTCAGCAGACTCCTACAATGAGCAGTTCTTC. Protein product: CASRSADSYNEQFF.

This clone has only a few counts. The gene calls are TRBV28 and TRBJ1-2; 8 bases match TRBD1. This CDR3 has 14 residues. CDR1 is MDHEN, CDR2 SYDVKM, per germline. The junction had 8 bases not matched to a gene; V was cut back by 6 bases and J by 5 bases. The CDR3 sequence: CASSPPGQVYGYTF. CDR3 bases: TGTGCCAGCAGCCCCCCGGGACAGGTTTATGGCTACACCTTC.

This clone was seen a few times. V and J are TRBV5-4 and TRBJ2-3, with D perhaps TRBD2 (5 bases). V was cut by 3 bases and J by 0 bases, with 17 bases left in between. Germline CDR1 SGHNT, CDR2 YYREEE (reference sequence). The CDR3 covers 17 residues. CDR3 bases: TGTGCCAGCAGCTCTTTAAGTCAGCGGAGTAGCACAGATACGCAGTATTTT. Protein product: CASSSLSQRSSTDTQYF.

The genes are TRBV4-3 and TRBJ1-2; perhaps TRBD1 as D (6 bases). The CDR3 is 14 amino acids. Germline V lookup: CDR1 LGHNA, CDR2 YSLEER. Trimming took off 0 bases at V and 5 bases at J, with 10 bases between the two ends. The CDR3 DNA reads TGCGCCAGCAGCCAAGAGACAGGCGGTTATGGCTACACCTTC. Encoded protein: CASSQETGGYGYTF.

This clone was seen only a few times. The V call is TRBV4-1, the J call TRBJ1-1; a possible D gene is TRBD1 (6 bases). The germline gives CDR1 MGHRA, CDR2 YSYEKL. V was shortened by 2 bases and J by 6 bases, with 19 bases between the two germline ends. This CDR3 spans 16 amino acids. The CDR3 protein is CASSQRQALLSAEAFF. The DNA for the CDR3 is TGCGCCAGCAGCCAACGACAGGCCCTACTGTCTGCTGAAGCTTTCTTT.

The chain links TRBV27 to TRBJ1-2; D possibly corresponds to TRBD1 (5 bases). The CDR3 runs to 13 residues. Germline V gives CDR1 MNHEY, CDR2 SMNVEV (reference sequence). Trimming took off 10 bases at V and 3 bases at J, with 15 bases between the two ends. The CDR3 reads CATRGATHYGYTF. The CDR3 DNA reads TGTGCCACCAGAGGGGCCACACACTATGGCTACACCTTC.

In its sample, this clone was seen a few times. V and J are TRBV10-2 and TRBJ2-3, with 9 bases that match TRBD2. The CDR3 consists of 14 residues. The V gene's germline CDR1 is WSHSY and CDR2 SAAADI. The V gene end was trimmed by 10 bases and the J gene end by 0 bases; junction bases not matched to a gene: 5. The CDR3 DNA is TGCGCCACCGGACTAGCGAAAAGCACAGATACGCAGTATTTT. It specifies CATGLAKSTDTQYF.

V is TRBV11-3 and J is TRBJ1-4; the match to TRBD1 covers 7 bases. Germline-derived CDR1 and CDR2 are SGHNT and YENEEA. The CDR3 spans 16 residues. Trimming at V came to 1 base and at J to 8 bases, leaving 10 bases not matched to a gene. The CDR3 here is CASSLGSPQGREKLFF. CDR3 DNA: TGTGCCAGCAGCTTAGGTTCGCCACAGGGGAGAGAAAAACTGTTTTTT.

J is TRBJ1-6 and V is TRBV2; D remains ambiguous. The CDR3 has 14 residues. V was cut by 7 bases and J by 5 bases, with 12 bases left in between. Germline CDR1 and CDR2: SNHLY and FYNNEI. CDR3 region: CASNGNQNNSPLHF. The CDR3 DNA reads as TGTGCCAGCAATGGAAACCAGAATAATTCACCCCTCCACTTT.

This clone was picked up a small number of times. This chain connects TRBV30 to TRBJ1-4, with 9 bases fitting TRBD1. CDR3 length: 14 residues. The germline gives CDR1 GTSNPN, CDR2 SVGIG (reference sequence). J gave up 8 bases and V 4 bases, and 8 bases lay outside the gene matches. CDR3 nucleotides: TGTGCCTGGAATACCGGACAGGGGTTCGAAAAACTGTTTTTT. Protein product: CAWNTGQGFEKLFF.